This T cell receptor (beta chain) was sequenced for a study of control samples from healthy donors and cancer patients. TCRdb's table, derived via immunoSEQ multiplex PCR, lists solely in-frame clones and lacks some. The table lists about 79,000 clones, 90% to 95% of them singletons, with roughly 1.2% in the top ten. Comments on this clone: The identical CDR3 is also encoded by other nucleotide sequences in the sample.

The source material was PBMCs. The sequence was obtained from a woman in her forties with lung cancer.

The CDR3 reads CASSPSGTGELFF. The CDR3 DNA is TGCGCCAGCAGCCCCAGTGGAACCGGGGAGCTGTTTTTT. J is TRBJ2-2 and V is TRBV5-1, with unresolved D. CDR3 length: 13 residues. V was trimmed by 4 bases and J by 5 bases, leaving 9 bases between them. Looked up from germline, CDR1 is SGHRS and CDR2 is YFSETQ.